This record covers a single T cell receptor beta chain. Its matching antigen is unknown. Each TCR beta library was made by quantitative 5'-RACE that incorporated molecular barcodes. Each CDR3 protein gets one entry after TCRdb re-called the 5' RACE reads with MiXCR. The table includes some 800,000 distinct CDR3 sequences, 12% detected once. V lost 5 bases, J lost 10 bases, and 21 bases lay in between. This CDR3 spans 15 amino acids. From germline, CDR1 is SGHTA and CDR2 FQGNSA. This entry comes from a study of CD8 T cells in ankylosing spondylitis. General observations from the study: Seven to nine highly homologous variants formed a TCR beta motif that appeared characteristic of ankylosing spondylitis blood.

The sequence derives from a male donor with ankylosing spondylitis. The material sequenced was blood, either unsorted or a sorted T cell fraction (not recorded which). The chain carries TRBV7-2 and TRBJ2-1; tentatively, D is TRBD2 (5 bases). The CDR3, as DNA: TGTGCCAGCAGCACGGCAGCGCAGCGGATATTGGAGCAGTTCTTC. This codes for CASSTAAQRILEQFF.